These 24 T cell receptor beta chains originate from one sample sequenced in a study of T cells in localized non-small cell lung cancer. Method: immunoSEQ multiplex PCR; TCRdb's copy keeps in-frame clones and lacks some. There are about 2,000 clones in the sample; 25% to 30% occur only once, and 15% to 17% lies in the top ten. This specimen consisted of normal lung tissue next to the tumor, obtained before any cancer treatment. The receptors originated from a female donor of 60 years or more with stage I lung adenocarcinoma.

J is TRBJ2-5 and V is TRBV11-3, with 10 bases identical to TRBD1. After removal of 5 bases from V and 2 bases from J, the junction contained 2 bases not matched to a gene. From germline, CDR1 is SGHNT and CDR2 YENEEA. CDR3 length equals 14 residues. Here the CDR3 DNA reads TGTGCCAGCAGCAAGGACAGGGGGCAAGAGACCCAGTACTTC. Translated, it gives CASSKDRGQETQYF.

This clone is judged medium-sized. V is TRBV11-3 and J is TRBJ1-2; D is unresolved. V lost 1 base to trimming and J lost 8 bases, with 14 bases between them. This CDR3 has 14 residues. Germline V gene lookup returns CDR1 SGHNT and CDR2 YENEEA. The CDR3 protein is CASSLGRGTRGYTF. CDR3 bases: TGTGCCAGCAGCTTAGGCCGGGGTACGCGAGGCTACACCTTC.

This clone was seen only a few times. The genes are TRBV30 and TRBJ2-1; the match to TRBD2 covers 7 bases. In germline, CDR1 is GTSNPN, CDR2 SVGIG (reference sequence). This CDR3 has 16 residues. The V segment lost 2 bases and the J segment 0 bases; nucleotides outside the gene matches: 7. For the CDR3, the DNA is TGTGCCTGGAGTCTCCATAGCGGGCGCTCCTACAATGAGCAGTTCTTC. It codes for CAWSLHSGRSYNEQFF. The whole variable domain, filled in from reference TRBV30 and TRBJ2-1, reads SQTIHQWPATLVQPVGSPLSLECTVEGTSNPNLYWYRQAAGRGLQLLFYSVGIGQISSEVPQNLSASRPQDRQFILSSKKLLLSDSGFYLCAWSLHSGRSYNEQFFGPGTRLTVL.

A few counts support this clone. The CDR3 protein is CASSLNLGGDSPLHF. CDR3 DNA sequence: TGTGCCAGCAGCTTAAATTTGGGGGGCGATTCACCCCTCCACTTT. This chain links TRBV11-3 with TRBJ1-6, with D perhaps matching TRBD1 (6 bases). V was trimmed by 2 bases and J by 8 bases, leaving 13 bases between them. The CDR3 is made up of 15 amino acids. Germline CDR1 and CDR2: SGHNT and YENEEA.

The chain has TRBV28 and TRBJ1-2, with D perhaps TRBD1 (5 bases). There are 16 residues in the CDR3. V was pared by 7 bases and J by 4 bases, with 22 bases between. Germline CDR1 is MDHEN and CDR2 is SYDVKM. The CDR3, as DNA: TGTGCCAGCACCACAACGTGGGGCAGCTCTATCTATGGCTACACCTTC. Its protein is CASTTTWGSSIYGYTF.

This clone was observed a handful of times. This sequence joins TRBV6-7 and TRBJ2-5; D not certain. TRBV6-7 is an open reading frame, and its role is uncertain. The CDR3 is made up of 11 amino acids. Trimming left V 5 bases short and J 3 bases short, with 4 bases between. For the CDR3, the DNA is TGTGCCAGCAGTCCGAAAGAGACCCAGTACTTC. Its protein product is CASSPKETQYF.

This clone has a handful of counts. The genes are TRBV9 and TRBJ2-1, with 8 bases fitting TRBD1. V dropped 2 bases and J dropped 2; count of bases not matched to a gene: 3. Per the germline V gene, CDR1 is SGDLS and CDR2 is YYNGEE. This CDR3 is 15 amino acids long. CDR3 nucleotides: TGTGCCAGCAGCGTGGGGACAGGCACCTACAATGAGCAGTTCTTC. Translation: CASSVGTGTYNEQFF.

There are a few counts of this clone. The chain is built from TRBV23-1 and TRBJ2-3; D call uncertain. Being an ORF, TRBV23-1 has a function that is uncertain. Trimming shortened V by 6 bases and J by 2 bases, and 9 bases separated the two germline ends. This CDR3 comprises 13 residues. For the CDR3, the DNA is TGCGCCAGCAGCTTAGCCCCCACAGATACGCAGTATTTT. Its protein product is CASSLAPTDTQYF.

The V and J genes are TRBV18 and TRBJ1-1, with a tentative D call TRBD1 (5 bases). This CDR3 comprises 14 residues. Germline V lookup: CDR1 KGHSH, CDR2 LQKENI. The germline V and J ends were trimmed by 6 bases and 3 bases, with 14 bases remaining between them. The chain's CDR3 is CASSAGHLDTEAFF. Written as DNA, the CDR3 is TGTGCCAGCTCCGCCGGACACTTAGACACTGAAGCTTTCTTT.

This sequence joins TRBV5-1 and TRBJ2-5; a possible D gene is TRBD2 (6 bases). Germline CDR1 and CDR2: SGHRS and YFSETQ. V was trimmed by 0 bases and J by 7 bases, leaving 13 bases between them. CDR3 length: 14 amino acids. CDR3: CASSLEGMGGTQYF. CDR3 sequence (DNA): TGCGCCAGCAGCTTGGAGGGGATGGGAGGGACCCAGTACTTC.

This clone was observed a handful of times. The chain links TRBV7-2 to TRBJ1-4; D possibly corresponds to TRBD1 (5 bases). The CDR3 runs 18 residues. Trimming cost V 5 bases and J 5 bases, with 24 bases left between them. Germline CDR1 SGHTA, CDR2 FQGNSA. The CDR3 bases are TGTGCCAGCAGCGCCGGCGTCCTTCAGGGAGGAAACAATGAAAAACTGTTTTTT. Protein sequence: CASSAGVLQGGNNEKLFF.

The V and J genes are TRBV11-3 and TRBJ1-5; D unclear. V gave up 3 bases and J gave up 3 bases, with 18 bases separating them. The CDR3 is made up of 17 amino acids. Looked up from germline, CDR1 is SGHNT and CDR2 is YENEEA. The CDR3 bases are TGTGCCAGCAGCTTCCCCGCTTGGCGGGCACACAATCAGCCCCAGCATTTT. Encoded protein: CASSFPAWRAHNQPQHF.

This chain joins TRBV6-8 and TRBJ2-2, with D possibly called TRBD1 or TRBD2 (6 bases each). V lost 4 bases to trimming and J lost 4 bases, with 16 bases between them. Germline CDR1 and CDR2: MNHGY and SAAAGT. The CDR3 consists of 16 residues. CDR3 in DNA: TGTGCCAGCAGTTCCCCGGCGGGACACCTCACCGGGGAGCTGTTTTTT. This translates into CASSSPAGHLTGELFF.

The V and J genes are TRBV29-1 and TRBJ2-6; 12 positions agree with TRBD1. The V and J ends lost 6 bases and 4 bases, in that order; junction bases with no gene match: 7. The V gene's germline CDR1 is SQVTM and CDR2 ANQGSEA. This CDR3 contains 16 residues. CDR3 amino acids: CSVLGTGGTGANVLTF. The DNA of the CDR3 is TGCAGCGTCCTAGGGACAGGGGGCACGGGGGCCAACGTCCTGACTTTC. The complete variable domain, with remaining parts taken from reference TRBV29-1 and TRBJ2-6, reads SAVISQKPSRDICQRGTSLTIQCQVDSQVTMMFWYRQQPGQSLTLIATANQGSEATYESGFVIDKFPISRPNLTFSTLTVSNMSPEDSSIYLCSVLGTGGTGANVLTFGAGSRLTVL.

The chain is built from TRBV19 and TRBJ1-6; 8 nucleotides match TRBD1. CDR1 is LNHDA, CDR2 SQIVND, per germline (reference sequence). The CDR3 is 15 residues long. The V gene end was trimmed by 6 bases and the J gene end by 7 bases; junction bases not matched to a gene: 8. As DNA, the CDR3 is TGTGCCAGTAGGGAAGTACAGGGGGTAAATTCACCCCTCCACTTT. Its protein is CASREVQGVNSPLHF.

The CDR3 nucleotides are TGCGCCAGCAGCCAAGATAGGGCGGCCCGTAATTCACCCCTCCACTTT. This gives the protein CASSQDRAARNSPLHF. J is TRBJ1-6 and V is TRBV4-1, with no clear D. The CDR3 spans 16 residues. Germline V gene sequence: CDR1 MGHRA, CDR2 YSYEKL. The V gene lost 0 bases and the J gene lost 6 bases, with 12 bases spanning the gap.

The sample holds a few counts of this clone. J is TRBJ1-5 and V is TRBV30, with TRBD1 matching over 10 bases. Germline V gene data show CDR1 as GTSNPN and CDR2 as SVGIG (reference sequence). The CDR3 is made up of 14 amino acids. J was trimmed by 4 bases and V by 2 bases; bases with no gene match: 2. The CDR3: CAWSRGQGNQPQHF. In DNA, the CDR3 is TGTGCCTGGAGTAGGGGACAGGGGAATCAGCCCCAGCATTTT.

This clone is labeled as medium-sized. The chain has TRBV6-8 and TRBJ1-3, with D unclear. Trimming stripped 5 bases from V and 4 bases from J, with 12 bases between. This CDR3 is built from 14 residues. Germline assignment: CDR1 MNHGY and CDR2 SAAAGT. This CDR3 is CASSNPSGGNTIYF. CDR3 DNA sequence: TGTGCCAGCAGTAATCCCTCAGGAGGAAACACCATATATTTT.

This clone was found once. The junction departs from the called germline gene at one end, perhaps through a read error. The rearrangement links TRBV10-1 to TRBJ2-2; D might be TRBD1 (5 bases). CDR1 is WNHNN, CDR2 SYGVQD, per germline (reference sequence). This CDR3 has 14 amino acids. DNA for the CDR3: TGCGCCAGCAATGAGTGGGGCAGGGCCGGGGAGCTGTTTTTT. This sequence encodes CASNEWGRAGELFF.

The gene calls are TRBV5-1 and TRBJ1-6; tentatively, D is TRBD1 (6 bases). Germline CDR1 SGHRS, CDR2 YFSETQ. The CDR3 is made up of 14 amino acids. The CDR3 spells CASRGGPFNSPLHF. The CDR3 DNA reads as TGCGCTTCAAGGGGGGGGCCCTTTAATTCACCCCTCCACTTT. The variable domain in full, with the rest retrieved from reference TRBV5-1 and TRBJ1-6, is KAGVTQTPRYLIKTRGQQVTLSCSPISGHRSVSWYQQTPGQGLQFLFEYFSETQRNKGNFPGRFSGRQFSNSRSEMNVSTLELGDSALYLCASRGGPFNSPLHFGNGTRLTVT.

The genes are TRBV15 and TRBJ1-5, with 8 nucleotides matching TRBD1. Trimming removed 5 bases from V and 6 bases from J; junction bases left unmatched: 6. From germline, CDR1 is LNHNV and CDR2 YYDKDF (reference sequence). There are 14 residues in the CDR3. The chain's CDR3 is CATSGQGRGQPQHF. CDR3 nucleotide sequence: TGTGCCACCAGCGGACAGGGAAGGGGTCAGCCCCAGCATTTT.

The chain has TRBV30 and TRBJ2-1; D gene uncertain. The ends were cut back, 0 bases at V and 8 bases at J, with 8 bases in the middle. From germline, CDR1 is GTSNPN and CDR2 SVGIG (reference sequence). The CDR3 runs 12 residues. DNA for the CDR3: TGTGCCTGGAGTGTAGCCAAGGATGAGCAGTTCTTC. It yields the protein CAWSVAKDEQFF.

This clone was seen only a few times. The V and J genes are TRBV6-8 and TRBJ2-1; the match to TRBD2 covers 9 bases. The germline CDR1 and CDR2 sequences are MNHGY and SAAAGT. CDR3 length: 17 residues. The junction had 5 bases not matched to a gene; V was cut back by 0 bases and J by 2 bases. The CDR3 spells CASSYSGREGPYNEQFF. CDR3 DNA sequence: TGTGCCAGCAGTTACTCGGGGCGGGAGGGCCCCTACAATGAGCAGTTCTTC.

The V call is TRBV2, the J call TRBJ2-7, with TRBD2 identical over 7 bases. Per germline, CDR1 SNHLY and CDR2 FYNNEI. The ends lost 6 bases at V and 0 bases at J; junction bases unmatched: 5. The CDR3 has 14 amino acids. The DNA for the CDR3 is TGTGCCAGCAGGGACCGGGACTACTCCTACGAGCAGTACTTC. It translates to CASRDRDYSYEQYF.